This entry features one T cell receptor beta chain sequence. Its antigen is not known. Compared with germline, one end of the junction differs, possibly owing to a read error. The source of the sample is a study of T cells in Graves' hyperthyroidism and ophthalmopathy. Study conclusions and caveats: Most thyroid clonotypes expanded above 0.001 were also detected in blood. The model predicted ophthalmopathy a median approximately seven months before onset.

Looked up from germline, CDR1 is MGHDK and CDR2 is SYGVNS. The CDR3 covers 21 residues. The TCR beta CDR3 regions underwent amplification using RNA transcripts as the source. During a first-round RT-PCR of the TCR CDR3, the HTBI primer set was used. MiXCR was run by TCRdb on the multiplex PCR reads, yielding one entry per CDR3 protein. This table has around 760,000 distinct CDR3 sequences, just over 35% appearing once. Sequences were obtained from blood. The chain recombines TRBV25-1 with TRBJ1-5; D unresolved. The TCR comes from a woman in her thirties or forties with Graves' hyperthyroidism. The CDR3 DNA reads as TGCGCCAGCAGCCAGTCCTGGGAGGACCGGGTTGGGTTTTCTGGCAATCAGCCCCAGCATTTT. Translating it yields CASSQSWEDRVGFSGNQPQHF.